The 30 T cell receptor beta chains given below trace back to one sample, sequenced in a study of shared clonotypes between healthy human individuals. TCRdb keeps only in-frame clones here, not all; method: immunoSEQ multiplex PCR. The data show about 2 million clones, 95% seen once. The sequenced material came from naive CD4+ T cells sorted from blood. Subset: CD45RA+ positively selected. The source is a man between 18 and 35 years old in good health.

The CDR3 loop reads CASSPTQGRVEGYGYTF. The DNA for the CDR3 is TGTGCCAGCAGCCCAACCCAGGGCAGGGTGGAGGGCTATGGCTACACCTTC. This chain uses TRBV9 with TRBJ1-2; D is perhaps TRBD1 (5 bases). Germline lookup yields CDR1 SGDLS and CDR2 YYNGEE. Trimming left V 4 bases short and J 4 bases short, with 23 bases between. The CDR3 is made up of 17 amino acids. Looking up the rest from reference TRBV9 and TRBJ1-2 gives the full variable domain: DSGVTQTPKHLITATGQRVTLRCSPRSGDLSVYWYQQSLDQGLQFLIQYYNGEERAKGNILERFSAQQFPDLHSELNLSSLELGDSALYFCASSPTQGRVEGYGYTFGSGTRLTVV.

This chain connects TRBV4-3 to TRBJ2-1; 9 bases agree with TRBD2. The CDR3 is 17 residues long. V gave up 1 base and J gave up 7 bases; unmatched junction bases: 11. CDR1 is LGHNA and CDR2 is YSLEER in the germline V gene. In DNA, the CDR3 is TGCGCCAGCAGCCAAGGGGGACTAGCACGGGCTTGGAATGAGCAGTTCTTC. It specifies CASSQGGLARAWNEQFF.

A few counts support this clone. The chain couples TRBV11-2 to TRBJ2-5; maybe TRBD1 (5 bases). The germline V and J ends were trimmed by 3 bases and 5 bases, with 19 bases remaining between them. CDR1 and CDR2 from the germline V gene are SGHAT and FQNNGV. The CDR3 runs 16 residues. The CDR3, as DNA: TGTGCCAGCAGCTTGGGGCACGCGTTAGGCAGGGAGACCCAGTACTTC. This translates into CASSLGHALGRETQYF. Full variable domain (remainder filled in from reference TRBV11-2 and TRBJ2-5): EAGVAQSPRYKIIEKRQSVAFWCNPISGHATLYWYQQILGQGPKLLIQFQNNGVVDDSQLPKDRFSAERLKGVDSTLKIQPAKLEDSAVYLCASSLGHALGRETQYFGPGTRLLVL.

CDR3 region: CASRPTGRSEQYF. The CDR3 DNA sequence: TGCGCCAGCAGACCTACCGGACGTAGCGAGCAGTACTTC. The chain recombines TRBV4-1 with TRBJ2-7; unclear D gene. The V end lost 6 bases, the J end lost 6 bases, and 15 bases lay between the germline ends. This CDR3 has 13 residues. From germline, CDR1 is MGHRA and CDR2 YSYEKL.

V is TRBV29-1 and J is TRBJ2-3; tentative D call: TRBD2 (5 bases). The CDR3 runs to 14 residues. Germline V gene lookup returns CDR1 SQVTM and CDR2 ANQGSEA. V was shortened by 3 bases and J by 3 bases, with 13 bases between the two germline ends. Here the CDR3 DNA reads TGCAGCGTTGAGGACCCCCGGGGAACAGATACGCAGTATTTT. Its translation: CSVEDPRGTDTQYF.

The V call is TRBV6-1, the J call TRBJ1-2; no clear D gene. V lost 4 bases and J 8 bases, leaving 11 bases between the germline ends. CDR1 is MNHNS and CDR2 is SASEGT in the germline V gene. This CDR3 is 12 amino acids long. The CDR3 region is CASSGTNWGYTF. The CDR3 nucleotides are TGTGCCAGCAGTGGGACTAATTGGGGCTACACCTTC.

The chain recombines TRBV4-1 with TRBJ1-6, with 7 bases lining up with TRBD1. The CDR3 covers 17 residues. Losses at the gene ends were 4 bases for V and 4 bases for J; bases not matched to a gene: 10. Germline CDR1 and CDR2: MGHRA and YSYEKL. The CDR3: CASSRVEPGQYNSPLHF. In nucleotides, the CDR3 is TGCGCCAGCAGCCGGGTTGAGCCGGGACAGTATAATTCACCCCTCCACTTT.

This clone appeared once. The same CDR3 also results from other DNA sequences found in this sample. The chain links TRBV30 to TRBJ2-7; 11 bases agree with TRBD1. The trim removed 5 bases at V and 2 bases at J, leaving 2 bases unmatched. This CDR3 has 13 amino acids. Germline V gene lookup returns CDR1 GTSNPN and CDR2 SVGIG (reference sequence). CDR3 in DNA: TGTGCCTGGGGGACAGGGGGGCCCTACGAGCAGTACTTC. This translates into CAWGTGGPYEQYF.

The V call is TRBV11-2, the J call TRBJ2-5; D is perhaps TRBD1 (6 bases). Trimming left V 4 bases short and J 4 bases short, with 10 bases between. CDR3 size: 13 residues. Germline CDR1 reads SGHAT; CDR2 reads FQNNGV. This CDR3 reads CASSSQGGETQYF. The CDR3 DNA reads TGTGCCAGCAGCTCCCAAGGGGGAGAGACCCAGTACTTC.

The chain carries TRBV4-1 and TRBJ1-2; D is ambiguous. Germline V gene sequence: CDR1 MGHRA, CDR2 YSYEKL. V was pared by 3 bases and J by 1 base, with 12 bases between. The CDR3 is 15 residues long. The CDR3 sequence: CASSQLDLINYGYTF. In DNA, the CDR3 is TGCGCCAGCAGCCAGTTGGACCTCATTAACTATGGCTACACCTTC.

In the case of this clone: The same CDR3 is also encoded by other DNA sequences in this sample. This chain uses TRBV18 with TRBJ2-1; 9 nucleotides match TRBD2. Losses at the gene ends were 1 base for V and 4 bases for J; bases not matched to a gene: 5. CDR3 size: 16 residues. Germline-derived CDR1 and CDR2 are KGHSH and LQKENI. The CDR3 spells CASSPLPSGTYNEQFF. DNA for the CDR3: TGTGCCAGCTCACCACTCCCTAGCGGGACTTACAATGAGCAGTTCTTC.

The J gene is TRBJ1-1, the V gene TRBV30; the D is unclear. Germline-derived CDR1 and CDR2 are GTSNPN and SVGIG (reference sequence). The CDR3 is 15 amino acids. V was trimmed by 7 bases and J by 5 bases, leaving 23 bases between them. Written as DNA, the CDR3 is TGTGCCTTACGCGTGGAGGCTATCTCGGGAACTGAAGCTTTCTTT. Translation: CALRVEAISGTEAFF.

This rearrangement joins TRBV19 to TRBJ1-4; D is unresolved. The CDR3 totals 12 residues. The germline V and J ends were trimmed by 5 bases and 9 bases, with 10 bases remaining between them. The germline V gene encodes CDR1 LNHDA and CDR2 SQIVND (reference sequence). The CDR3 sequence is CASSPGVQKLFF. Here the CDR3 DNA reads TGTGCCAGTAGTCCCGGGGTCCAAAAACTGTTTTTT.

The chain joins TRBV19 to TRBJ1-1, with 9 bases lining up with TRBD1. The germline CDR1 and CDR2 sequences are LNHDA and SQIVND (reference sequence). This CDR3 comprises 17 residues. Unmatched junction bases numbered 14, after V lost 6 bases and J lost 3 bases. CDR3 nucleotides: TGTGCCAGTAGCTACAGGGGGCGTTTTAGTAGGGACACTGAAGCTTTCTTT. It encodes CASSYRGRFSRDTEAFF.

This chain links TRBV2 with TRBJ1-5; D not certain. CDR1 is SNHLY and CDR2 is FYNNEI in the germline V gene. V lost 6 bases to trimming and J lost 2 bases, with 14 bases between them. This CDR3 region has 15 residues. CDR3 in amino acids: CASRAMGTGNQPQHF. CDR3 DNA sequence: TGTGCCAGCAGGGCCATGGGTACGGGCAATCAGCCCCAGCATTTT.

V and J are TRBV6-5 and TRBJ2-7; tentatively, D is TRBD1 (6 bases). Germline CDR1 MNHEY, CDR2 SVGAGI. The CDR3 extends over 16 amino acids. Trimming shortened V by 0 bases and J by 0 bases, and 12 bases separated the two germline ends. CDR3 nucleotide sequence: TGTGCCAGCAGTTACTCGAGTGGGGGCCCCTCCTACGAGCAGTACTTC. Translating it yields CASSYSSGGPSYEQYF.

This sequence joins TRBV29-1 and TRBJ2-3; D not resolved. Trimming stripped 2 bases from V and 7 bases from J, with 10 bases between. The CDR3 consists of 12 residues. CDR1 SQVTM and CDR2 ANQGSEA come from the germline V gene. The CDR3 loop reads CSVESGWYTQYF. Here the CDR3 DNA reads TGCAGCGTTGAATCAGGATGGTATACGCAGTATTTT.

On this clone itself: Other DNA sequences in the sample encode the same CDR3. This sequence joins TRBV30 and TRBJ2-5, with TRBD2 as a possible D gene (6 bases). Germline V lookup: CDR1 GTSNPN, CDR2 SVGIG (reference sequence). The CDR3 consists of 13 residues. Deletions cut 1 base from V and 5 bases from J, with 11 bases between. CDR3 nucleotide sequence: TGTGCCTGGAGTGGAGGAGGGGAGGAGACCCAGTACTTC. Translating gives CAWSGGGEETQYF.

The rearrangement links TRBV2 to TRBJ2-3; 8 positions match TRBD2. V trimming: 7 bases; J trimming: 3 bases; junction bases outside the gene matches: 3. Germline lookup yields CDR1 SNHLY and CDR2 FYNNEI. The CDR3 has 13 residues. In nucleotides, the CDR3 is TGTGCCAGCAAGCGGGGGCTAACAGATACGCAGTATTTT. Protein product: CASKRGLTDTQYF.

The chain combines TRBV2 with TRBJ2-2; TRBD1 aligns across 8 bases. Trimming took 8 bases from V and 2 from J; bases not matched to a gene: 4. Per germline, CDR1 SNHLY and CDR2 FYNNEI. CDR3 length: 14 amino acids. CDR3 amino acids: CASQTGDNTGELFF. The CDR3 DNA reads TGTGCCAGCCAGACAGGGGACAACACCGGGGAGCTGTTTTTT. The full variable domain, in which reference TRBV2 and TRBJ2-2 provide the parts outside the CDR3, is EPEVTQTPSHQVTQMGQEVILRCVPISNHLYFYWYRQILGQKVEFLVSFYNNEISEKSEIFDDQFSVERPDGSNFTLKIRSTKLEDSAMYFCASQTGDNTGELFFGEGSRLTVL.

The V and J genes are TRBV15 and TRBJ1-2; a weak D match, TRBD1 (5 bases). This CDR3 has 14 amino acids. Trimming stripped 0 bases from V and 2 bases from J, with 7 bases between. In germline, CDR1 is LNHNV, CDR2 YYDKDF (reference sequence). Here the CDR3 reads CATSRDWGNYGYTF. CDR3 DNA sequence: TGTGCCACCAGCAGAGACTGGGGGAACTATGGCTACACCTTC.

This clone has a single count. Other DNA sequences from this sample encode an identical CDR3 as well. The rearrangement uses TRBV5-1 and TRBJ1-2; D unresolved. The V gene's germline CDR1 is SGHRS and CDR2 YFSETQ. This CDR3 region has 15 residues. Trimming cost V 0 bases and J 1 base, with 10 bases left between them. CDR3 nucleotides: TGCGCCAGCAGCTTGGCCCCTGGAGGTAACTATGGCTACACCTTC. It specifies CASSLAPGGNYGYTF.

In its sample, this clone was seen once. The chain links TRBV4-1 to TRBJ1-2; D remains unclear. The CDR3 runs 13 residues. The V gene's germline CDR1 is MGHRA and CDR2 YSYEKL. Trimming took off 0 bases at V and 13 bases at J, with 15 bases between the two ends. CDR3: CASSQEGIQRPTF. CDR3 DNA: TGCGCCAGCAGCCAAGAGGGGATTCAGCGCCCCACCTTC.

In DNA, the CDR3 is TGTGCCAGCAGCCCATACGAAAACTATGGCTACACCTTC. Translated, it gives CASSPYENYGYTF. This chain links TRBV9 with TRBJ1-2; D unclear. The V gene's germline CDR1 is SGDLS and CDR2 YYNGEE. V lost 4 bases, J lost 2 bases, and 9 bases lay in between. CDR3 length equals 13 residues.

Concerning this clone itself: Other nucleotide sequences from this sample produce the same CDR3. The chain couples TRBV10-3 to TRBJ1-1, with D possibly being TRBD1 (6 bases). V was trimmed by 6 bases and J by 0 bases, leaving 11 bases between them. The CDR3 runs 14 residues. Per germline, CDR1 ENHRY and CDR2 SYGVKD. The CDR3 loop is CAISEGTLNTEAFF. The CDR3 nucleotides read TGTGCCATCAGCGAGGGGACATTGAACACTGAAGCTTTCTTT.

The chain has TRBV7-9 and TRBJ2-1, with TRBD2 matching over 15 bases. CDR1 and CDR2 (germline): SEHNR, FQNEAQ (reference sequence). V lost 3 bases and J lost 5; bases outside the gene matches: 2. CDR3 length: 16 amino acids. Here the CDR3 DNA reads TGTGCCAGCAGCTTCGGGACTAGCGGGAGGAACAATGAGCAGTTCTTC. As protein: CASSFGTSGRNNEQFF.

A word on this clone: The same CDR3 can be traced to other DNA sequences in this sample. The J gene is TRBJ2-3, the V gene TRBV5-1, with 11 bases fitting TRBD2. The CDR3 is made up of 14 amino acids. Germline V gene data show CDR1 as SGHRS and CDR2 as YFSETQ. Unmatched junction bases numbered 2, after V lost 4 bases and J lost 4 bases. CDR3 DNA: TGCGCCAGCAGCCCACTAGCGGGGGCAGATACGCAGTATTTT. Translating gives CASSPLAGADTQYF. Drawing the rest from reference TRBV5-1 and TRBJ2-3, the complete variable domain is KAGVTQTPRYLIKTRGQQVTLSCSPISGHRSVSWYQQTPGQGLQFLFEYFSETQRNKGNFPGRFSGRQFSNSRSEMNVSTLELGDSALYLCASSPLAGADTQYFGPGTRLTVL.

The chain links TRBV5-8 to TRBJ2-7; D assignment may be TRBD1 or TRBD2 (6 bases each). Between the trimmed V and J ends, which lost 4 bases and 1 base, there was a span of 21 bases. From germline, CDR1 is SGHTS and CDR2 YDEGEE. CDR3 length equals 17 residues. This CDR3 reads CASSDVGGLRVSYEQYF. In DNA form, the CDR3 reads TGTGCCAGCAGCGATGTGGGGGGCTTGAGGGTATCCTACGAGCAGTACTTC.

The rearrangement links TRBV2 to TRBJ1-2; TRBD1 matches 7 bases. Germline CDR1 reads SNHLY; CDR2 reads FYNNEI. This CDR3 has 14 amino acids. V lost 6 bases and J lost 4; bases outside the gene matches: 8. The CDR3 protein is CASRVTGSFYGYTF. Written as DNA, the CDR3 is TGTGCCAGCAGAGTGACAGGGTCCTTCTATGGCTACACCTTC.

As concerns this clone: This same CDR3 is encoded by further DNA sequences in the sample. This chain links TRBV27 with TRBJ1-1; D is undetermined. There are 13 residues in the CDR3. Per germline, CDR1 MNHEY and CDR2 SMNVEV (reference sequence). V shed 5 bases and J shed 0 bases, with 7 bases lying between them. CDR3 sequence (DNA): TGTGCCAGCAGTAGTACCATGAACACTGAAGCTTTCTTT. Translation gives CASSSTMNTEAFF.